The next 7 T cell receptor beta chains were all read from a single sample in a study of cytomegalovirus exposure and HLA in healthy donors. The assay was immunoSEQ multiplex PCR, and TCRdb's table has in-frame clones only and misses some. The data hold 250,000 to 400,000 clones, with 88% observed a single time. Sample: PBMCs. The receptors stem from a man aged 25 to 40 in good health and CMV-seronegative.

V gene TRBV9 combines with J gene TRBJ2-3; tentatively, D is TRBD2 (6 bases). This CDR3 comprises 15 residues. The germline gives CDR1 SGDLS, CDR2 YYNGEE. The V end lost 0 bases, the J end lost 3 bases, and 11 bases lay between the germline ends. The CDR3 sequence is CASSVGGVRTDTQYF. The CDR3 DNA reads TGTGCCAGCAGCGTAGGGGGGGTCAGAACAGATACGCAGTATTTT.

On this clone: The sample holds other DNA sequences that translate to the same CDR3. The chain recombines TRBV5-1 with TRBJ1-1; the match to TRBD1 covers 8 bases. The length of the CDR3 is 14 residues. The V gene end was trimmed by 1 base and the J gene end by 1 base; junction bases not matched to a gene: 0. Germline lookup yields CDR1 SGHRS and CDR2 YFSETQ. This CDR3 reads CASSLTGGNTEAFF. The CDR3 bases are TGCGCCAGCAGCTTGACAGGGGGGAACACTGAAGCTTTCTTT.

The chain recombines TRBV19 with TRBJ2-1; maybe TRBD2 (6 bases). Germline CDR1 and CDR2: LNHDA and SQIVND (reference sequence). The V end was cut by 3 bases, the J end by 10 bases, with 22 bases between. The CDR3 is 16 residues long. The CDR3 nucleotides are TGTGCCAGTAGTATGACCGGGACTCCCGTTCAATTAGAGCAGTTCTTC. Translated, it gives CASSMTGTPVQLEQFF.

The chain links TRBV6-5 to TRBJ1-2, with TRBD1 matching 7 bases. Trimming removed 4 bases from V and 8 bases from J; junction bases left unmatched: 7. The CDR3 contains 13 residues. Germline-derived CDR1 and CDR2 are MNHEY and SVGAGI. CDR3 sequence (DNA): TGTGCCAGCAGTTCGACAGGGAATGGAGGCTACACCTTC. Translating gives CASSSTGNGGYTF.

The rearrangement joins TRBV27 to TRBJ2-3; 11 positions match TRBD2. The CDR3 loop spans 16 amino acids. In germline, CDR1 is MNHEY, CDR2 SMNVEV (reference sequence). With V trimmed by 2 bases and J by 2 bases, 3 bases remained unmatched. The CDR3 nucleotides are TGTGCCAGCAGTTTAGTACTAGCGGGGGACACAGATACGCAGTATTTT. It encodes CASSLVLAGDTDTQYF.

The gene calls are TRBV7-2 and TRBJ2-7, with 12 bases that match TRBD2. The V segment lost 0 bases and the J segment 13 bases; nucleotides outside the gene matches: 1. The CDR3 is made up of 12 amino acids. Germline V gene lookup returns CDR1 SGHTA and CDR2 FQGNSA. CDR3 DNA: TGTGCCAGCAGCTTAGCGGGACTAGCGGGTTACTTC. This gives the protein CASSLAGLAGYF.

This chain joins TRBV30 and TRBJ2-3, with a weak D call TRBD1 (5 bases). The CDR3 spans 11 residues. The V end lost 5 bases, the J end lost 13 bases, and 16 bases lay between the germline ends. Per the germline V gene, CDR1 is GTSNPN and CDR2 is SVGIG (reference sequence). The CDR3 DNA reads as TGTGCCTGGTCTACGACAGCGAACAAGTATTTT. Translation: CAWSTTANKYF.